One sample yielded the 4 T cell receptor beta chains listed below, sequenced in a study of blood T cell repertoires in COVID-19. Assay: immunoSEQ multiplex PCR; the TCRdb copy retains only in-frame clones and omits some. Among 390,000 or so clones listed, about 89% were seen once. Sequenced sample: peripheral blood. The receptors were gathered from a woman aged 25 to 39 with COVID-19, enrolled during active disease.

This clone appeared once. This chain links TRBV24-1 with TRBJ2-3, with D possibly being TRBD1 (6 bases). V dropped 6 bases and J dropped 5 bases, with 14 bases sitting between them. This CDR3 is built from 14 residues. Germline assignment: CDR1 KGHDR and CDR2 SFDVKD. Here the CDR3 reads CATSSRGGEDTQYF. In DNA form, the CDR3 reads TGTGCCACCAGTTCCCGAGGGGGAGAAGATACGCAGTATTTT.

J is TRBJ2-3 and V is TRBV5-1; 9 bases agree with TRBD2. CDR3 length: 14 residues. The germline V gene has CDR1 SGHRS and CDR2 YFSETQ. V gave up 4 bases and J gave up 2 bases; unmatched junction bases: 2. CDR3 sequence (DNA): TGCGCCAGCAGCCCTAGCGGGAACACAGATACGCAGTATTTT. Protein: CASSPSGNTDTQYF.

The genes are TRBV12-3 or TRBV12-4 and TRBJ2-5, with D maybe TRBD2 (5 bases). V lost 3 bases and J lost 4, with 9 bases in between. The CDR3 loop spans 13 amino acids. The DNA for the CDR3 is TGTGCCAGCAGTTTGGTGGCGGGAGAGACCCAGTACTTC. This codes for CASSLVAGETQYF.

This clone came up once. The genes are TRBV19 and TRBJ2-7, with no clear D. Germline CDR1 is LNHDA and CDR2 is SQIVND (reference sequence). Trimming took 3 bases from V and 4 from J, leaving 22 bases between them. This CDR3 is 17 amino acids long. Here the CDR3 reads CASSMPPRPGTKYEQYF. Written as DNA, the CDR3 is TGTGCCAGTAGTATGCCGCCCCGACCCGGAACTAAATACGAGCAGTACTTC.